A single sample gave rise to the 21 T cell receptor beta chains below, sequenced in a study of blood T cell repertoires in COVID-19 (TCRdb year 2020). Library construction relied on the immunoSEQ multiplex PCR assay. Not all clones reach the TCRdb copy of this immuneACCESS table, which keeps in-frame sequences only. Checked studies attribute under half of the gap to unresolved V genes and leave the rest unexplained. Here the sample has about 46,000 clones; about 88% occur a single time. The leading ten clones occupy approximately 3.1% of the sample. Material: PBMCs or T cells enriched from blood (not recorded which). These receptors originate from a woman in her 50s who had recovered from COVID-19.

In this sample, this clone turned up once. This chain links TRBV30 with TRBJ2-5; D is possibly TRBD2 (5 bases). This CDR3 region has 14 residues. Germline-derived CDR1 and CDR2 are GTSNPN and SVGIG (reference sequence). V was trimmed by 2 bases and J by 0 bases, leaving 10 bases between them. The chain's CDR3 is CAWSRRGYQETQYF. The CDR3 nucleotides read TGTGCCTGGAGTCGGAGAGGGTACCAAGAGACCCAGTACTTC. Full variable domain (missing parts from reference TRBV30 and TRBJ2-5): SQTIHQWPATLVQPVGSPLSLECTVEGTSNPNLYWYRQAAGRGLQLLFYSVGIGQISSEVPQNLSASRPQDRQFILSSKKLLLSDSGFYLCAWSRRGYQETQYFGPGTRLLVL.

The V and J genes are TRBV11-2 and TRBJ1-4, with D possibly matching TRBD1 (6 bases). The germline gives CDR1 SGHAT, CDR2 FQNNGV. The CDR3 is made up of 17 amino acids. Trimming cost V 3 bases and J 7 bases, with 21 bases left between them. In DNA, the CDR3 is TGTGCCAGCAGCTTGGGGCAGGGGAGCACTTCTGGTGAAAAACTGTTTTTT. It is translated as CASSLGQGSTSGEKLFF.

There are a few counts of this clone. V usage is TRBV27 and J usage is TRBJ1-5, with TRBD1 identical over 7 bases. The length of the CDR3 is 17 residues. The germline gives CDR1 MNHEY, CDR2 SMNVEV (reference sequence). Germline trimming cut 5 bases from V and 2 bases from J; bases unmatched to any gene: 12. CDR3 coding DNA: TGTGCCAGCAGTCTCACCGCCCCCGGACAGGGCAATCAGCCCCAGCATTTT. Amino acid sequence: CASSLTAPGQGNQPQHF.

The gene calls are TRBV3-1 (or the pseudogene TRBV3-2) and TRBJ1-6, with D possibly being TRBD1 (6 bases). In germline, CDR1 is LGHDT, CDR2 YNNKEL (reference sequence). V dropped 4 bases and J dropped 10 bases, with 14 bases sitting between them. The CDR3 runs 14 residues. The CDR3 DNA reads TGTGCCAGCAGCCCAAACAGGGTTGGGTCACCCCTCCACTTT. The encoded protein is CASSPNRVGSPLHF.

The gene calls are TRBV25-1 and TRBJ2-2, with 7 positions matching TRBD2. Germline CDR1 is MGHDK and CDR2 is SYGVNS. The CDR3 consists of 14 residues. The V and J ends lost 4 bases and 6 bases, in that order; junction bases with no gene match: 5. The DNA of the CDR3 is TGTGCCAGCAGTGCCCCAGGGAGGGCCGGGGAGCTGTTTTTT. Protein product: CASSAPGRAGELFF.

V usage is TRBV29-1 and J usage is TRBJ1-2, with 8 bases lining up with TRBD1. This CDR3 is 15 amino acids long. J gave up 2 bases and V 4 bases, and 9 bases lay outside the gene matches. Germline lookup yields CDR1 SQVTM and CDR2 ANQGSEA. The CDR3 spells CSVGLQGAVNYGYTF. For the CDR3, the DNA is TGCAGCGTTGGATTGCAGGGGGCAGTCAACTATGGCTACACCTTC.

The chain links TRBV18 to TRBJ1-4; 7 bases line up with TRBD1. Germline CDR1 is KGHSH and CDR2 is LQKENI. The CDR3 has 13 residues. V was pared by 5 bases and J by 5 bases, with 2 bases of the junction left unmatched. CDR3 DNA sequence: TGTGCCAGCTCAGGGGGACAGAATGAAAAACTGTTTTTT. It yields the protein CASSGGQNEKLFF. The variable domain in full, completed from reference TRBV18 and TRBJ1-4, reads NAGVMQNPRHLVRRRGQEARLRCSPMKGHSHVYWYRQLPEEGLKFMVYLQKENIIDESGMPKERFSAEFPKEGPSILRIQQVVRGDSAAYFCASSGGQNEKLFFGSGTQLSVL.

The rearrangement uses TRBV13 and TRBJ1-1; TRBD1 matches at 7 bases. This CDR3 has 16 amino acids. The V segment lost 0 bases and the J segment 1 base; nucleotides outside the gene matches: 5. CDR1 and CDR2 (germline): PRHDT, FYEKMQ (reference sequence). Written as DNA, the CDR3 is TGTGCCAGCAGCTTAGGCCTTTGGGACAGGAACACTGAAGCTTTCTTT. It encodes CASSLGLWDRNTEAFF.

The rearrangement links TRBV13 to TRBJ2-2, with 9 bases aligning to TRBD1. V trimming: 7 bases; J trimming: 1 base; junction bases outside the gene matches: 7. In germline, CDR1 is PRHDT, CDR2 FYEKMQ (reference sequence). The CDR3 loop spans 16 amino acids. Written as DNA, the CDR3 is TGTGCCAGCACTCGTACGGGACAGGGGAACACCGGGGAGCTGTTTTTT. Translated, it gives CASTRTGQGNTGELFF.

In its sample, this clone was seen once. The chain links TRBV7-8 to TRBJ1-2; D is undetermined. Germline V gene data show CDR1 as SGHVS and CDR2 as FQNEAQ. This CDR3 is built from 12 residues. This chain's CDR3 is CASVGLLTGYTF. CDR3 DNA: TGTGCTAGCGTTGGTCTCCTAACTGGCTACACCTTC.

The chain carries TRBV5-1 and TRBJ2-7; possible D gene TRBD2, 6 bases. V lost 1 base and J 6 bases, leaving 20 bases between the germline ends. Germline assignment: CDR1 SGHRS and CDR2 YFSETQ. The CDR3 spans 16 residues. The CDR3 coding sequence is TGCGCCAGCAGCTTGACCCGGGACTCAGGAGCTCTCGAGCAGTACTTC. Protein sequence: CASSLTRDSGALEQYF.

CDR3 sequence: CASSEGILGLAGLTDTQYF. In DNA, the CDR3 is TGTGCCAGCAGTGAAGGGATACTCGGACTAGCGGGGCTCACAGATACGCAGTATTTT. The V gene is TRBV6-1, the J gene TRBJ2-3; TRBD2 matches 12 bases. The CDR3 runs 19 residues. Trimming took 1 base from V and 2 from J; bases not matched to a gene: 10. Germline CDR1 is MNHNS and CDR2 is SASEGT.

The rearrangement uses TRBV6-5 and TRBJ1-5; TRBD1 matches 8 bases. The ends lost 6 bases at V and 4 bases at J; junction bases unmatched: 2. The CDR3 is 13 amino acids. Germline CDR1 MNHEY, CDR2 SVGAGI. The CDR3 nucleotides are TGTGCCAGCAGGAGGACAGGGAATCAGCCCCAGCATTTT. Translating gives CASRRTGNQPQHF.

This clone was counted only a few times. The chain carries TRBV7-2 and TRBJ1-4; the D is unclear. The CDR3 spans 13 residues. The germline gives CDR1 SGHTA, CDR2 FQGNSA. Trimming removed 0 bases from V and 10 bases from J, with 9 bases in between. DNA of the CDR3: TGTGCCAGCAGCTTAGCGTTGGAGTCAAAACTGTTTTTT. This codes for CASSLALESKLFF. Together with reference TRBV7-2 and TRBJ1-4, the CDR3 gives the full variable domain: GAGVSQSPSNKVTEKGKDVELRCDPISGHTALYWYRQSLGQGLEFLIYFQGNSAPDKSGLPSDRFSAERTGGSVSTLTIQRTQQEDSAVYLCASSLALESKLFFGSGTQLSVL.

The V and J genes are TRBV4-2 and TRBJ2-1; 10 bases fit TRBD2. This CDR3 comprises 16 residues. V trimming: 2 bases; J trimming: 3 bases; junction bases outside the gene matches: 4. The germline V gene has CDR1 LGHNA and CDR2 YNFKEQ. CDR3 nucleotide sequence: TGTGCCAGCAGCCAAACCACTAGCGGGGTCTACAATGAGCAGTTCTTC. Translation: CASSQTTSGVYNEQFF.

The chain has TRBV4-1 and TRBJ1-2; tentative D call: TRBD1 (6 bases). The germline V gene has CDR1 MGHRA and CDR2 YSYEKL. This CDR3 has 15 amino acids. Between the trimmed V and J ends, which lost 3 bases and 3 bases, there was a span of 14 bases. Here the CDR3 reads CASSHPQQGYYGYTF. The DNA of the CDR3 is TGCGCCAGCAGCCACCCCCAACAGGGTTACTATGGCTACACCTTC.

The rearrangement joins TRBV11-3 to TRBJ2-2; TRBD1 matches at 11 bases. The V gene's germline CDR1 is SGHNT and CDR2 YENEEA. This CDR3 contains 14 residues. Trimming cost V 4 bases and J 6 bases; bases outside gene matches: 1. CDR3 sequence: CASSSGQGAGELFF. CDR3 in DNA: TGTGCCAGCAGCTCGGGACAGGGGGCCGGGGAGCTGTTTTTT. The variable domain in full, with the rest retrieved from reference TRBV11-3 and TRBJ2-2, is EAGVVQSPRYKIIEKKQPVAFWCNPISGHNTLYWYLQNLGQGPELLIRYENEEAVDDSQLPKDRFSAERLKGVDSTLKIQPAELGDSAVYLCASSSGQGAGELFFGEGSRLTVL.

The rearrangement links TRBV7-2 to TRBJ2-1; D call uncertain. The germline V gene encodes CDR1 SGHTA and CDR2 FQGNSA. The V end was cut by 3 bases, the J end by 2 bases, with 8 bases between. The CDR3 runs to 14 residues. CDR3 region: CASSLTQPYNEQFF. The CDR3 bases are TGTGCCAGCAGCTTGACACAGCCCTACAATGAGCAGTTCTTC.

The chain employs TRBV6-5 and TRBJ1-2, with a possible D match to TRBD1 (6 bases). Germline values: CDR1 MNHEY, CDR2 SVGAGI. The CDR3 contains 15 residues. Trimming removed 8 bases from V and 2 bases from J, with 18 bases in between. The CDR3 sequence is CASGQGGGGNYGYTF. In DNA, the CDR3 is TGTGCCAGCGGCCAGGGAGGGGGGGGAAACTATGGCTACACCTTC.

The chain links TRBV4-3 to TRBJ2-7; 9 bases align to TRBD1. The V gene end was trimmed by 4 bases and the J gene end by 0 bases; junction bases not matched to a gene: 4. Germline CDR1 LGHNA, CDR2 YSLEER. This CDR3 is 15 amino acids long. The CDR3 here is CASSRETGGSYEQYF. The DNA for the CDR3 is TGCGCCAGCAGCCGGGAGACAGGGGGCTCCTACGAGCAGTACTTC.

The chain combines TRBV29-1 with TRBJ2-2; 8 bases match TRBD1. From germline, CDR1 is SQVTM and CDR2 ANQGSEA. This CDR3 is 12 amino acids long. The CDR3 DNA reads TGCACCTTTGCGCAGGGGGCTGGGGAGCTGTTTTTT. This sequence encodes CTFAQGAGELFF.